This section outlines one T cell receptor (beta chain) sequence together with its context. Its specificity is unknown. Following extraction, RNA underwent reverse transcription to cDNA, which served as the sequencing template. Sequencing was performed with immunoSEQ multiplex PCR; in TCRdb, only in-frame clones are kept and a portion is missing. The table records around 300,000 clones, roughly 60% of them present only once. This sample was included in a study of CD8+ T cells in alopecia areata. Study context: Tofacitinib exposure lasted 6 to 18 months, followed by 6 months off drug. Study conclusions and caveats: In scalp and blood, many expanded lesional clones persisted during tofacitinib. Scalp clonality decreased significantly with tofacitinib, and so did expanded CD8+ clones among the top 100. Higher clonality was seen in lesional scalp than in normal scalp, especially in alopecia totalis/universalis.

Germline V gene sequence: CDR1 SQVTM, CDR2 ANQGSEA. V was trimmed by 4 bases and J by 12 bases, leaving 13 bases between them. The CDR3 totals 11 residues. Indicated treatment: oral pan-JAK inhibitor, 5-10 mg twice daily. Sequencing was performed on CD4+ T cells sorted from blood, taken between weeks 51 and 54, from a patient treated with tofacitinib. This sequence was found in a human donor with alopecia areata. V gene TRBV29-1 combines with J gene TRBJ2-1, with D maybe TRBD1 (6 bases). For the CDR3, the DNA is TGCAGCGTTGGGGAGACAGGCCCGCAGTTCTTC. Its protein product is CSVGETGPQFF.